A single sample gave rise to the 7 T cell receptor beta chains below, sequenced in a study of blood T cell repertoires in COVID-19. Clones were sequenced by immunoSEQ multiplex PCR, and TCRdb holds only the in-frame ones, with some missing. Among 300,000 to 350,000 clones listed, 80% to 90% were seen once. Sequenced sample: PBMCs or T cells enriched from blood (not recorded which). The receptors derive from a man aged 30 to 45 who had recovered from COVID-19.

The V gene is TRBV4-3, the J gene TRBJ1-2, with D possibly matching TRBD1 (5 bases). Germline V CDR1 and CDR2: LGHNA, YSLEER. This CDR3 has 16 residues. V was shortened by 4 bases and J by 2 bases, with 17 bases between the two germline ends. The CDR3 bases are TGCGCCAGCAGCCCCCGGCCGGGGGGGGGAAACTATGGCTACACCTTC. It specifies CASSPRPGGGNYGYTF.

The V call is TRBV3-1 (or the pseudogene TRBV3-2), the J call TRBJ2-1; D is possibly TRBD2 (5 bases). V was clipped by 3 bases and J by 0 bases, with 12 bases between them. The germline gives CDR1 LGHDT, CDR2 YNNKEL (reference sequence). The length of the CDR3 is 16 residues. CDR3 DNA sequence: TGTGCCAGCAGCCAGGAGGTGGGAGACTCCTACAATGAGCAGTTCTTC. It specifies CASSQEVGDSYNEQFF.

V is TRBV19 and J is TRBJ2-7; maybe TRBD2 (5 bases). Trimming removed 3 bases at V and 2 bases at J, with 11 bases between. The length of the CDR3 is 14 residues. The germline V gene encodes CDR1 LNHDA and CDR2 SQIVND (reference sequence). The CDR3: CASSMAGRAYEQYF. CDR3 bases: TGTGCCAGTAGTATGGCGGGCCGAGCCTACGAGCAGTACTTC.

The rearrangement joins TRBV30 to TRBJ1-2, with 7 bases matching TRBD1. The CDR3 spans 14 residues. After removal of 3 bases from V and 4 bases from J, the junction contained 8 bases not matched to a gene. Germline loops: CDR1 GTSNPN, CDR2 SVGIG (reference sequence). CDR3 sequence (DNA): TGTGCCTGGAGGAGAGACAGGGTCGTCTATGGCTACACCTTC. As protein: CAWRRDRVVYGYTF.

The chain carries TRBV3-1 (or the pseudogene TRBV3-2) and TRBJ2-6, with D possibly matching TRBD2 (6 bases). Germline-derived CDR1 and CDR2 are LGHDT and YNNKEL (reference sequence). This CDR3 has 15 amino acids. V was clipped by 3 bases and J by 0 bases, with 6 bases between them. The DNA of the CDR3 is TGTGCCAGCAGCCACGGGAGCTCTGGGGCCAACGTCCTGACTTTC. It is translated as CASSHGSSGANVLTF.

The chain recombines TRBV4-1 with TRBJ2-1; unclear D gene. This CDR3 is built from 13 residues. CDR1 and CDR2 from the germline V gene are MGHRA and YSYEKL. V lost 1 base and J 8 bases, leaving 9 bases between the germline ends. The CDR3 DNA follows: TGCGCCAGCAGCCAAGCCGCGGTAGATGAGCAGTTCTTC. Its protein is CASSQAAVDEQFF.

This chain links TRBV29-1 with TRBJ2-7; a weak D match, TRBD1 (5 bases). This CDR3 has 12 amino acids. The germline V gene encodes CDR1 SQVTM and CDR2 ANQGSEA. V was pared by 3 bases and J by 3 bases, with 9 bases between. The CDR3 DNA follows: TGCAGCGTTGATTGCAGGGTCTACGAGCAGTACTTC. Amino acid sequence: CSVDCRVYEQYF.